The clone carrying this T cell receptor (beta chain) was picked up a small number of times. Its matching antigen is unknown. This CDR3 has 13 amino acids. With 4 bases removed from V and 7 bases from J, the gap between germline ends came to 11 bases. The V gene's germline CDR1 is SNHLY and CDR2 FYNNEI. The data stem from a study of T cells after yellow fever vaccination. Findings of the study overall: Overall, a small share of clonotypes was seen in both CD4 and CD8 compartments. Among primary-vaccination clones, most reappeared after the booster, at roughly 96% for CD4 and about 90% for CD8. Weaker, the secondary response peaked sooner, at day 5 versus 15.

The authors made TCR cDNA by 5'RACE template switching, adding a universal primer site and UMIs. TCRdb analysed the 5' RACE reads with MiXCR anew, one entry per CDR3 protein. Of approximately 610,000 distinct CDR3 sequences in the sample, about a sixth are singletons; the top ten hold roughly 17%. V gene TRBV2 combines with J gene TRBJ2-1; D remains ambiguous. Material: PBMCs, obtained 5 days after the first yellow fever vaccination. This TCR came from a man between 18 and 35 years old who received the YFV17D yellow fever vaccine. The CDR3 DNA is TGTGCCAGCAGTGTTTTCTTGGGGAATGAGCAGTTCTTC. Translated: CASSVFLGNEQFF.